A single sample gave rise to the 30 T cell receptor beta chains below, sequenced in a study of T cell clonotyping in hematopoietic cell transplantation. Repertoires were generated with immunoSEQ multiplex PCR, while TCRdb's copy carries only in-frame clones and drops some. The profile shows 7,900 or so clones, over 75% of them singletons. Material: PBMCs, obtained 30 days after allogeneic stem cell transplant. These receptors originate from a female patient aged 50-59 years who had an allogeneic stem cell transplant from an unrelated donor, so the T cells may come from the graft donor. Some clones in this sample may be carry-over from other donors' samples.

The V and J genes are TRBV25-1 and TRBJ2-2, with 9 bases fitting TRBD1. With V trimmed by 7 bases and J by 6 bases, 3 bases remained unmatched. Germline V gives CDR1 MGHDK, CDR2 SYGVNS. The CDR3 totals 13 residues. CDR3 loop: CASTGQGSGELFF. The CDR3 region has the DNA TGTGCCAGCACGGGACAGGGCTCCGGGGAGCTGTTTTTT.

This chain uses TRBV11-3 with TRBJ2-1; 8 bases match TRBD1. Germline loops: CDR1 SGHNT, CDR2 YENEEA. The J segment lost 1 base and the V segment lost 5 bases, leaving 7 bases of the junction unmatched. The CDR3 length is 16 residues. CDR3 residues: CASSSRGLGSYNEQFF. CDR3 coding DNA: TGTGCCAGCAGCAGCAGGGGGCTGGGTTCCTACAATGAGCAGTTCTTC.

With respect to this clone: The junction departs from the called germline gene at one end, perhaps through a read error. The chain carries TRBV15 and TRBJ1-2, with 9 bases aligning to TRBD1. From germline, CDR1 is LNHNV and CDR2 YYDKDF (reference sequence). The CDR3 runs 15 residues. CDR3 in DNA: TGTGCCACCCGCAGAGAGGGACAGGGAACCTATGGCTACACCTTC. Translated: CATRREGQGTYGYTF.

CDR3 protein: CASRQGQANTGELFF. In nucleotides, the CDR3 is TGTGCCAGCCGCCAGGGGCAGGCTAACACCGGGGAGCTGTTTTTT. The chain carries TRBV2 and TRBJ2-2; D might be TRBD1 (6 bases). Germline loops: CDR1 SNHLY, CDR2 FYNNEI. Deletions cut 8 bases from V and 2 bases from J, with 15 bases between. The CDR3 is made up of 15 amino acids.

CDR3 nucleotides: TGTGCCAGCAGTTCGCGGTCTGAGGGACCGCTGAGAGAGACCCAGTACTTC. Translated, it gives CASSSRSEGPLRETQYF. This rearrangement joins TRBV27 to TRBJ2-5, with D perhaps given as TRBD1 or TRBD2 (5 bases each). Trimming took 4 bases from V and 4 from J, leaving 22 bases between them. This CDR3 region has 17 residues. CDR1 is MNHEY and CDR2 is SMNVEV in the germline V gene (reference sequence).

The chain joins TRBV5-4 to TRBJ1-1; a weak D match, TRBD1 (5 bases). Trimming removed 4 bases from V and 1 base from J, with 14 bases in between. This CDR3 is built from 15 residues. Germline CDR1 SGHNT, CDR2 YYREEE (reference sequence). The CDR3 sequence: CASSQRQLGNTEAFF. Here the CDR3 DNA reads TGTGCCAGCAGCCAGAGACAGTTGGGGAACACTGAAGCTTTCTTT.

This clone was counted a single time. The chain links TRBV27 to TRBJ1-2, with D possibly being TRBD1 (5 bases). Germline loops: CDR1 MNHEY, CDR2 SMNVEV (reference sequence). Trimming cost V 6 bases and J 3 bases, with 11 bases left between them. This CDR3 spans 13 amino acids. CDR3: CASSLGRDYGYTF. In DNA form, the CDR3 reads TGTGCCAGCAGCCTGGGCAGGGACTATGGCTACACCTTC.

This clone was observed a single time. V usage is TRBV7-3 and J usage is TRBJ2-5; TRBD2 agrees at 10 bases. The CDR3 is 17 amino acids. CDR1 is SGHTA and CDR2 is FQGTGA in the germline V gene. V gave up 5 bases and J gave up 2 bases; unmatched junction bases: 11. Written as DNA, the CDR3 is TGTGCCAGCAGCCCCAACTCTCGGACTAGCGGACAAGAGACCCAGTACTTC. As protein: CASSPNSRTSGQETQYF.

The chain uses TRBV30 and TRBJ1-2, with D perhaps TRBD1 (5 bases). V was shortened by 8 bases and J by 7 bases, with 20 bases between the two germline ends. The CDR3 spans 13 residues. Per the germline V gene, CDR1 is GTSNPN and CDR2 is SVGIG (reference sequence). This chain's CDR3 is CALSPSGWGGYTF. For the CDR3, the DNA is TGTGCCCTTTCCCCTTCAGGGTGGGGTGGCTACACCTTC.

CDR3: CASSLRTQYF. The CDR3 region has the DNA TGTGCCAGCAGTTTGCGCACGCAGTATTTT. The rearrangement joins TRBV27 to TRBJ2-3; D not resolved. Germline CDR1 is MNHEY and CDR2 is SMNVEV (reference sequence). The CDR3 contains 10 residues. Trimming cost V 3 bases and J 9 bases, with 4 bases left between them.

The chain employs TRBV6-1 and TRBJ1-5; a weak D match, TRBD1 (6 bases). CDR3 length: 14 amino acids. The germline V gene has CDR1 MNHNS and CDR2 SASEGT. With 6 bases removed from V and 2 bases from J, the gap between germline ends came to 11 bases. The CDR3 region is CASRGGAGNQPQHF. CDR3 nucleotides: TGTGCCAGCAGGGGGGGGGCGGGCAATCAGCCCCAGCATTTT.

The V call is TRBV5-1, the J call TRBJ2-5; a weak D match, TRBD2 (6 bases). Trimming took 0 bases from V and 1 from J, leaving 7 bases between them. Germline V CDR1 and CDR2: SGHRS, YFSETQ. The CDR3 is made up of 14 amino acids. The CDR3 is CASSLGGVQETQYF. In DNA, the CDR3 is TGCGCCAGCAGCTTGGGGGGGGTCCAAGAGACCCAGTACTTC.

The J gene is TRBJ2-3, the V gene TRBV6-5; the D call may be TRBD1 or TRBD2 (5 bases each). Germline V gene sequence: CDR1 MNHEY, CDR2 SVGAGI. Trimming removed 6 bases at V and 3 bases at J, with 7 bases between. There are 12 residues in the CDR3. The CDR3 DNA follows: TGTGCCAGCAGGGGGACGACAGATACGCAGTATTTT. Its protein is CASRGTTDTQYF.

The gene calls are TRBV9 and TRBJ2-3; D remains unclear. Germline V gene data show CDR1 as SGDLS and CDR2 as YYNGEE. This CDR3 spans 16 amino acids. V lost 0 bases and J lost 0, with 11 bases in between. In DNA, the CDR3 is TGTGCCAGCAGCGTAGTAGGAGTAGGGAGCACAGATACGCAGTATTTT. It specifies CASSVVGVGSTDTQYF.

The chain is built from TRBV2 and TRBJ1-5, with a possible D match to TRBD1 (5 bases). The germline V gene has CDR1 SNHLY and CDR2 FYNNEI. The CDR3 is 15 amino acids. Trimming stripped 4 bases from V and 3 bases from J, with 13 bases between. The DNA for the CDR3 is TGTGCCAGCAGTGGGGACGTTGCCTACAATCAGCCCCAGCATTTT. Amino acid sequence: CASSGDVAYNQPQHF.

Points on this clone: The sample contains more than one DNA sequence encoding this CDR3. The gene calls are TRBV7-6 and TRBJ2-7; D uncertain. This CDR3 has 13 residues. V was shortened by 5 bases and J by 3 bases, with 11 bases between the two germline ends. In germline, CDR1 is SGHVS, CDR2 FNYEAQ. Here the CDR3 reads CASSPGPNYEQYF. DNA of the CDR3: TGTGCCAGCAGCCCCGGACCGAACTACGAGCAGTACTTC.

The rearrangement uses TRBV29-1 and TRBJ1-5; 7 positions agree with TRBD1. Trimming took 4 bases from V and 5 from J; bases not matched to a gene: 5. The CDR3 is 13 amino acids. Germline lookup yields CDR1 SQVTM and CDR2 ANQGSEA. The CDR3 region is CSVGEGAYQPQHF. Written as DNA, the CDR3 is TGCAGCGTTGGGGAGGGGGCTTATCAGCCCCAGCATTTT.

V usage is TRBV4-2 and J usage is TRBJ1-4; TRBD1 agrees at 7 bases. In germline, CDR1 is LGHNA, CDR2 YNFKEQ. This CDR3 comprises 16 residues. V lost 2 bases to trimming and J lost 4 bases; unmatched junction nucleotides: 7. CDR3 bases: TGTGCCAGCAGCCAAAGGACGGACAGGCTTAATGAAAAACTGTTTTTT. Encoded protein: CASSQRTDRLNEKLFF.

CDR3 protein: CASSTGLAYEQYF. CDR3 nucleotide sequence: TGTGCCAGCAGCACGGGACTCGCTTACGAGCAGTACTTC. The rearrangement uses TRBV4-2 and TRBJ2-7, with D tentatively TRBD2 (6 bases). V was shortened by 5 bases and J by 4 bases, with 12 bases between the two germline ends. The germline CDR1 and CDR2 sequences are LGHNA and YNFKEQ. There are 13 residues in the CDR3.

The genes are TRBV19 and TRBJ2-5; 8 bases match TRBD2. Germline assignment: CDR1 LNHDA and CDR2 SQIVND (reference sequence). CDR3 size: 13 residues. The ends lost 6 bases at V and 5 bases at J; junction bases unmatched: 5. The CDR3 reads CASRATSEETQYF. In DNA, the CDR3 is TGTGCCAGTAGGGCGACTAGCGAGGAGACCCAGTACTTC.

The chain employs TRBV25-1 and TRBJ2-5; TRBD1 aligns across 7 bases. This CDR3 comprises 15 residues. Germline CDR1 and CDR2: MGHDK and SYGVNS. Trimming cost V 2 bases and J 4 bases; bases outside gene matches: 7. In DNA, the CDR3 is TGTGCCAGCAGTGAAGGAAACCACAGGGGAGAGACCCAGTACTTC. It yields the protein CASSEGNHRGETQYF.

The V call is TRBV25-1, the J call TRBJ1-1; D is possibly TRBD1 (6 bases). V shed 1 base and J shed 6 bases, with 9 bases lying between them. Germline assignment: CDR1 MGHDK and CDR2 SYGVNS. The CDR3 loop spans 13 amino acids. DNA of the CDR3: TGTGCCAGCAGTGAATCGCGGACAGCTGAAGCTTTCTTT. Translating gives CASSESRTAEAFF. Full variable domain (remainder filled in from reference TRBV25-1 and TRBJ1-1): EADIYQTPRYLVIGTGKKITLECSQTMGHDKMYWYQQDPGMELHLIHYSYGVNSTEKGDLSSESTVSRIRTEHFPLTLESARPSHTSQYLCASSESRTAEAFFGQGTRLTVV.

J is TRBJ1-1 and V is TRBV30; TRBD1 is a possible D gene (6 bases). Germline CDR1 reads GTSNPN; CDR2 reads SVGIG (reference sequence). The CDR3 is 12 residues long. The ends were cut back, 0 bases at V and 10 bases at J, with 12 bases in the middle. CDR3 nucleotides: TGTGCCTGGAGTGTATATAGGGGGGGAGCTTTCTTT. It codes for CAWSVYRGGAFF.

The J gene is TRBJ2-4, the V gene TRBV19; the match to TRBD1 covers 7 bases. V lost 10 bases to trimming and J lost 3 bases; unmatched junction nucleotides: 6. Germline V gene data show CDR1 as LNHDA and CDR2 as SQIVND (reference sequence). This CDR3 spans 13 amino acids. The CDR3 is CATLGQSKNIQYF. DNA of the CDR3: TGTGCCACCCTGGGACAGAGCAAAAACATTCAGTACTTC.

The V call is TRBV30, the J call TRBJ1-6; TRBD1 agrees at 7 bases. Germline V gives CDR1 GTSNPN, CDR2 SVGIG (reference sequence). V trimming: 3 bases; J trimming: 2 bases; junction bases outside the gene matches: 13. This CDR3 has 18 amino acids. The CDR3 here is CAWRWDSQRIAYNSPLHF. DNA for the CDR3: TGTGCCTGGAGATGGGACAGTCAACGTATCGCCTATAATTCACCCCTCCACTTT.

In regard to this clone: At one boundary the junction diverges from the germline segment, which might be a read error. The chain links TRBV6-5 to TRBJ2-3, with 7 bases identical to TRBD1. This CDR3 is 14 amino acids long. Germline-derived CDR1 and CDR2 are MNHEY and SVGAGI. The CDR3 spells CASRNRGFADTQCF. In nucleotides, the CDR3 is TGTGCCAGCAGAAACAGGGGTTTTGCAGATACGCAGTGTTTT.

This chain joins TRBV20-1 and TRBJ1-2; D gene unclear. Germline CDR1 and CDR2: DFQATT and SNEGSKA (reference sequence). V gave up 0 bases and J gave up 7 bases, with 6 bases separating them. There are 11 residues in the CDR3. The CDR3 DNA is TGCAGTGCTAGAGATATGGCTGGCTACACCTTC. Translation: CSARDMAGYTF.

Written as DNA, the CDR3 is TGTGCCACCAGGCTGCCAACGGGACCACCTCCTTCCACAGATACGCAGTATTTT. Its translation: CATRLPTGPPPSTDTQYF. The chain links TRBV19 to TRBJ2-3, with D tentatively TRBD1 or TRBD2 (5 bases each). CDR1 LNHDA and CDR2 SQIVND come from the germline V gene (reference sequence). CDR3 size: 18 residues. Trimming shortened V by 10 bases and J by 2 bases, and 28 bases separated the two germline ends.

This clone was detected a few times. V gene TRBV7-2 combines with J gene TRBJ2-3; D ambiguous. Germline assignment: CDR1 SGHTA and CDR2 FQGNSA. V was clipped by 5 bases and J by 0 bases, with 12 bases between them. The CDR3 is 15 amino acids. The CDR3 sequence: CASSPQSRSTDTQYF. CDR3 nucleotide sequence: TGTGCCAGCAGCCCGCAGAGCAGGAGCACAGATACGCAGTATTTT.

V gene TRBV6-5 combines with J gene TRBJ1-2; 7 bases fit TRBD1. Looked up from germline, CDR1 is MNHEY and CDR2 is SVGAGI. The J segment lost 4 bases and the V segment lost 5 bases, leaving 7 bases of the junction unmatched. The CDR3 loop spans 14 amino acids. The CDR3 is CASSPRTGPYGYTF. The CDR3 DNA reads TGTGCCAGCAGTCCCAGGACAGGACCCTATGGCTACACCTTC.